This T cell receptor beta chain comes out of a study of CD8 T cells in Susac syndrome. Sequencing of TCR beta was performed on blood CD8+ and CD4+ T cells. Negative isolation yielded CD4+ and CD8+ T cells, and FACS enriched TEMRA cells. RNA amounts of roughly 0.5 to 1 ug underwent reverse transcription with random hexamers. MiXCR, applied by TCRdb to the immunoSEQ multiplex PCR reads, yields one record per CDR3 protein. The table lists about 140,000 distinct CDR3 sequences, roughly 95% of them singletons. This clonotype was observed once. This CDR3 spans 15 amino acids. V gave up 6 bases and J gave up 3 bases, with 16 bases separating them. Per the germline V gene, CDR1 is SGHVS and CDR2 is FNYEAQ.

The sample taken for sequencing was CD4+ T cells from PBMCs. This clonotype was sampled from a human donor with multiple sclerosis. J is TRBJ2-3 and V is TRBV7-6; D is uncertain. CDR3 amino acids: CASRQTGSSTDTQYF. Here the CDR3 DNA reads TGTGCCAGCAGGCAAACTGGGTCGAGTACAGATACGCAGTATTTT.